A single sample gave rise to the 10 T cell receptor beta chains below, sequenced in a study of vaccination and CD4 T cells after COVID-19. With the Oncomine TCR Beta short-read assay, DNA from cultured CD4+ T cells was sequenced. TCRdb re-called the PCR reads with MiXCR, one entry per CDR3 protein. The repertoire holds about 20,000 distinct CDR3 sequences, with 55% as singletons. Treatment denoted: roughly 11-day PBMC culture with coronavirus spike peptide pools or control peptides (ViraFEST assay). Which antigens these TCRs recognize remains unknown. Sequenced material: CD4+ T cells from blood, cultured in vitro. The receptors derive from a human donor who had recovered from COVID-19.

The chain uses TRBV12-3 or TRBV12-4 and TRBJ1-2; D possibly corresponds to TRBD1 (5 bases). The length of the CDR3 is 19 residues. The germline V and J ends were trimmed by 2 bases and 0 bases, with 22 bases remaining between them. The CDR3 DNA is TGTGCCAGCAGTTTACGTTTTGGCGTAGGAGCAGGGCCTAACTATGGCTACACCTTC. Amino acids: CASSLRFGVGAGPNYGYTF.

J is TRBJ2-3 and V is TRBV19; D not resolved. Germline CDR1 and CDR2: LNHDA and SQIVND (reference sequence). The CDR3 is 14 residues long. Deletions cut 9 bases from V and 3 bases from J, with 16 bases between. The chain's CDR3 is CASGQSRLTDTQYF. DNA for the CDR3: TGTGCCAGCGGGCAGAGCAGATTGACAGATACGCAGTATTTT.

This clonotype was detected a few times. The rearrangement uses TRBV7-2 and TRBJ2-3, with 9 bases aligning to TRBD1. CDR1 is SGHTA and CDR2 is FQGNSA in the germline V gene. V dropped 0 bases and J dropped 7; count of bases not matched to a gene: 2. This CDR3 comprises 14 residues. CDR3 residues: CASSLAQGANTQYF. Here the CDR3 DNA reads TGTGCCAGCAGCTTAGCACAGGGGGCTAATACGCAGTATTTT.

The V gene is TRBV27, the J gene TRBJ1-1; no firm D call. The length of the CDR3 is 14 residues. Trimming left V 0 bases short and J 7 bases short, with 12 bases between. The germline CDR1 and CDR2 sequences are MNHEY and SMNVEV (reference sequence). The CDR3 nucleotides read TGTGCCAGCAGTTTATCCCCGATGAGCGGTGAAGCTTTCTTT. Its translation: CASSLSPMSGEAFF.

The chain joins TRBV11-1 to TRBJ2-2; 12 positions agree with TRBD2. V gave up 5 bases and J gave up 6 bases; unmatched junction bases: 13. Germline assignment: CDR1 SGHAT and CDR2 FQDESV (reference sequence). This CDR3 has 18 residues. The CDR3 DNA is TGTGCCAGCAGCCCTAGGACTAGCGGGGCGGGTTTGGCCGGGGAGCTGTTTTTT. Its translation: CASSPRTSGAGLAGELFF.

The genes are TRBV27 and TRBJ2-5; TRBD2 matches 9 bases. CDR1 is MNHEY and CDR2 is SMNVEV in the germline V gene (reference sequence). The CDR3 contains 15 residues. V dropped 5 bases and J dropped 3; count of bases not matched to a gene: 7. CDR3 protein: CASSPRTSAKETQYF. The CDR3 DNA reads as TGTGCCAGCAGTCCCAGGACTAGCGCTAAAGAGACCCAGTACTTC.

This clonotype occurred a few times. The rearrangement joins TRBV27 to TRBJ1-2, with D hard to call. The CDR3 consists of 13 residues. V was pared by 5 bases and J by 4 bases, with 11 bases between. In germline, CDR1 is MNHEY, CDR2 SMNVEV (reference sequence). The CDR3 region is CASSRRDLYGYTF. DNA of the CDR3: TGTGCCAGCAGTCGACGGGATCTCTATGGCTACACCTTC.

J is TRBJ1-2 and V is TRBV6-2 or TRBV6-3, with 7 bases fitting TRBD1. After removal of 5 bases from V and 12 bases from J, the junction contained 24 bases not matched to a gene. Germline V gene data show CDR1 as MNHEY and CDR2 as SVGEGT. This CDR3 contains 17 residues. As DNA, the CDR3 is TGTGCCAGCAGTCTTCAAAGGGGGCCACCACCTAACGTCGGCGACACCTTC. Its protein is CASSLQRGPPPNVGDTF.

The CDR3 nucleotides read TGTGCCAGCAGCTTCCTGTTGCGAGGGAACACTGAAGCTTTCTTT. This encodes CASSFLLRGNTEAFF. This chain uses TRBV7-9 with TRBJ1-1; D is uncertain. The CDR3 is made up of 15 amino acids. The germline V and J ends were trimmed by 3 bases and 1 base, with 12 bases remaining between them. Germline V gene data show CDR1 as SEHNR and CDR2 as FQNEAQ (reference sequence).

The V and J genes are TRBV19 and TRBJ2-2; D gene ambiguous. The CDR3 runs 13 residues. Germline CDR1 reads LNHDA; CDR2 reads SQIVND (reference sequence). Trimming cost V 0 bases and J 6 bases, with 5 bases left between them. CDR3 protein: CASSIDVPGELFF. CDR3 in DNA: TGTGCCAGTAGTATAGATGTCCCCGGGGAGCTGTTTTTT.